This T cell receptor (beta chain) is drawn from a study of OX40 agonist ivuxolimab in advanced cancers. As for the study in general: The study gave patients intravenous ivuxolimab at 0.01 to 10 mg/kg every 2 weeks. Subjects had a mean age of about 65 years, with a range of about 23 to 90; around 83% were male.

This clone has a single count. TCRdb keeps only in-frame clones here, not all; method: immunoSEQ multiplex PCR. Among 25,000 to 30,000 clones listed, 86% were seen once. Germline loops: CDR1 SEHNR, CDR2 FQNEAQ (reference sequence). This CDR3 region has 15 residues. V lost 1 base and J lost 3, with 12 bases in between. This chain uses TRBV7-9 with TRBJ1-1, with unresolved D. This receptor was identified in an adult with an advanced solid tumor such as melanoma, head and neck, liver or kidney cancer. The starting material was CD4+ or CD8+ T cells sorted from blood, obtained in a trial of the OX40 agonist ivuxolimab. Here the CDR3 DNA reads TGTGCCAGCAGCTTAGTGACTTCACCGCACACTGAAGCTTTCTTT. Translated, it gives CASSLVTSPHTEAFF.